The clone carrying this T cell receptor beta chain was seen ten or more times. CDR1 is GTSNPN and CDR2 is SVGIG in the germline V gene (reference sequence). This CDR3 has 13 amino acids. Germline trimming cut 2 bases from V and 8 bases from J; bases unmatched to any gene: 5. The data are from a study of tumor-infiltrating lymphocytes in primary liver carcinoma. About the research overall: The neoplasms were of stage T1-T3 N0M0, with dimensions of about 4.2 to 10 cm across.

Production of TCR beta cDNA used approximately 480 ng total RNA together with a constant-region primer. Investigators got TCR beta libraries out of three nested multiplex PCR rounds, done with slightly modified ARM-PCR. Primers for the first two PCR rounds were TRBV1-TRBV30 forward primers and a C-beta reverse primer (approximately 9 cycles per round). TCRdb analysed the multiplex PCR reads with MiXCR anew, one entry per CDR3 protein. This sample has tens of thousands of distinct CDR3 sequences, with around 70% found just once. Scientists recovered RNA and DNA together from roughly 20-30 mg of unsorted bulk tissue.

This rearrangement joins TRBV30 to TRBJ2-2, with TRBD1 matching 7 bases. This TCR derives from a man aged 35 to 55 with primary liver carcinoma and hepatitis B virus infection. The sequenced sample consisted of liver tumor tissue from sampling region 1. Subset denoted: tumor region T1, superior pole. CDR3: CAWSPTGVGELFF. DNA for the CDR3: TGTGCCTGGAGTCCTACAGGGGTGGGGGAGCTGTTTTTT.